This T cell receptor beta chain was sequenced in a study of blood T cells in healthy people across ages. Primers used in a second PCR of roughly 7 to 11 cycles were a sample-barcoded 5' primer and a J-beta primer mix. Each TCR beta cDNA got a 12-nucleotide random molecular identifier. TCRdb redid the calling of the 5' RACE reads with MiXCR, one entry per CDR3 protein. The repertoire holds approximately 850,000 distinct CDR3 sequences, with around 43% as singletons. The CDR3 runs to 12 residues. The V gene lost 3 bases and the J gene lost 8 bases, with 11 bases spanning the gap. The V gene's germline CDR1 is SQVTM and CDR2 ANQGSEA. This clonotype was seen more than once but under ten times. The authors isolated at least 6 million PBMCs per sample.

This clonotype was sampled from a man aged 60 to 69 in good health. The V and J genes are TRBV29-1 and TRBJ2-4; a possible D gene is TRBD1 (6 bases). Sequenced sample: blood. The CDR3 protein is CSVEGAGDIQYF. Written as DNA, the CDR3 is TGCAGCGTTGAGGGGGCAGGGGACATTCAGTACTTC.